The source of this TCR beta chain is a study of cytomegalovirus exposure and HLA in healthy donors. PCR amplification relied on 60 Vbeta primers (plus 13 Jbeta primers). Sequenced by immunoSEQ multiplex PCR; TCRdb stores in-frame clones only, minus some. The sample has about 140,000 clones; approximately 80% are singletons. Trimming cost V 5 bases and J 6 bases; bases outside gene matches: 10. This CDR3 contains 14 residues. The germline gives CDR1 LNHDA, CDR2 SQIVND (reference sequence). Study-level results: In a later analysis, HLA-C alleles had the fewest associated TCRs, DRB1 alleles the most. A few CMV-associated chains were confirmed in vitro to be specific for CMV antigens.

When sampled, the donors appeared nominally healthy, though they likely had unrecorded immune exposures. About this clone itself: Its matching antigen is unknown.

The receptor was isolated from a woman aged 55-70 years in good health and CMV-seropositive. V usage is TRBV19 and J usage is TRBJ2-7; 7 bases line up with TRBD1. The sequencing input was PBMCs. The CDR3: CASSRPGQPLEQYF. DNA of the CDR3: TGTGCCAGTAGTCGCCCGGGACAGCCCCTCGAGCAGTACTTC.